Shown below are 10 T cell receptor beta chains from a single sample sequenced in a study of tumor-infiltrating lymphocytes in localized non-small cell lung cancer. Sequencing used immunoSEQ multiplex PCR; TCRdb keeps in-frame clones, though not all of them. The table has some 8,100 clones, 60% to 70% seen once. Sample: uninvolved lung tissue not adjacent to the tumor. The source of these receptors is a human donor with non-small cell lung cancer.

This clone was counted a few times. V is TRBV6-1 and J is TRBJ2-3; D may match TRBD1 or TRBD2 (5 bases each). V dropped 11 bases and J dropped 7 bases, with 13 bases sitting between them. The CDR3 consists of 11 residues. From germline, CDR1 is MNHNS and CDR2 SASEGT. This CDR3 is CAVIGTYTQYF. The CDR3, as DNA: TGTGCCGTGATCGGGACCTATACGCAGTATTTT.

The V call is TRBV12-5, the J call TRBJ1-2; the D gene is possibly TRBD1 (6 bases). V was cut by 6 bases and J by 6 bases, with 20 bases left in between. This CDR3 has 15 residues. CDR1 is LGHNT and CDR2 is FRNRAP in the germline V gene. This chain's CDR3 is CASGPLSQGSHGYTF. In DNA, the CDR3 is TGTGCTAGTGGACCACTATCACAGGGAAGCCATGGCTACACCTTC.

The sample holds one count of this clone. CDR3 bases: TGTGCCAGCAGCCTTAGACAAACAGGTCAGCCCCAGCATTTT. Its translation: CASSLRQTGQPQHF. The rearrangement links TRBV6-5 to TRBJ1-5, with D tentatively TRBD1 (5 bases). Germline values: CDR1 MNHEY, CDR2 SVGAGI. V shed 6 bases and J shed 6 bases, with 15 bases lying between them. This CDR3 has 14 amino acids.

By frequency in the sample, this clone is medium-sized (0.01 to 0.1%). CDR3 residues: CASSSDREITGELFF. The CDR3 nucleotides read TGTGCCAGCAGCTCGGACAGGGAGATCACCGGGGAGCTGTTTTTT. The V call is TRBV5-8, the J call TRBJ2-2, with 8 bases matching TRBD1. V was pared by 3 bases and J by 4 bases, with 5 bases of the junction left unmatched. The CDR3 loop spans 15 amino acids. CDR1 is SGHTS, CDR2 YDEGEE, per germline.

This clone was picked up a small number of times. This rearrangement joins TRBV6-1 to TRBJ1-2; weak D call: TRBD1 (6 bases). Germline values: CDR1 MNHNS, CDR2 SASEGT. The CDR3 covers 14 residues. The V gene lost 4 bases and the J gene lost 4 bases, with 13 bases spanning the gap. CDR3 sequence: CASSVDRKSYGYTF. CDR3 coding DNA: TGTGCCAGCAGTGTGGACAGAAAGAGCTATGGCTACACCTTC.

The CDR3 is CSATQETQYF. CDR3 nucleotide sequence: TGCAGTGCTACTCAAGAGACCCAGTACTTC. The chain couples TRBV20-1 to TRBJ2-5; D is undetermined. Trimming cost V 4 bases and J 2 bases, with 2 bases left between them. Germline V gives CDR1 DFQATT, CDR2 SNEGSKA (reference sequence). This CDR3 contains 10 residues.

The chain links TRBV30 to TRBJ2-5; D unresolved. The CDR3 extends over 13 amino acids. Germline CDR1 and CDR2: GTSNPN and SVGIG (reference sequence). V was pared by 0 bases and J by 3 bases, with 8 bases between. The CDR3 reads CAWSVGIEETQYF. CDR3 in DNA: TGTGCCTGGAGTGTAGGGATCGAAGAGACCCAGTACTTC.

The rearrangement joins TRBV11-2 to TRBJ2-7; no reliable D call. Between the trimmed V and J ends, which lost 5 bases and 9 bases, there was a span of 14 bases. CDR3 size: 12 residues. CDR1 is SGHAT, CDR2 FQNNGV, per germline. As DNA, the CDR3 is TGTGCCAGCAGCCTCCCGTCCGGAGCGCAGTACTTC. Encoded protein: CASSLPSGAQYF. The variable domain in full, with the rest retrieved from reference TRBV11-2 and TRBJ2-7, is EAGVAQSPRYKIIEKRQSVAFWCNPISGHATLYWYQQILGQGPKLLIQFQNNGVVDDSQLPKDRFSAERLKGVDSTLKIQPAKLEDSAVYLCASSLPSGAQYFGPGTRLTVT.

This chain joins TRBV2 and TRBJ2-1, with D unclear. This CDR3 comprises 13 residues. Germline assignment: CDR1 SNHLY and CDR2 FYNNEI. V lost 10 bases and J 6 bases, leaving 16 bases between the germline ends. The CDR3 reads CATQRELGNEQFF. DNA for the CDR3: TGTGCCACCCAAAGAGAGCTCGGCAATGAGCAGTTCTTC. Complete variable domain (other parts from reference TRBV2 and TRBJ2-1): EPEVTQTPSHQVTQMGQEVILRCVPISNHLYFYWYRQILGQKVEFLVSFYNNEISEKSEIFDDQFSVERPDGSNFTLKIRSTKLEDSAMYFCATQRELGNEQFFGPGTRLTVL.

This clone was seen only a few times. At one boundary the junction diverges from the germline segment, which might be a read error. CDR3 residues: CASSLLRSGQSFSF. The CDR3 DNA follows: TGTGCCAGCAGCCTACTTAGGTCGGGACAGTCGTTCTCCTTT. V is TRBV11-2 and J is TRBJ1-1, with 7 positions matching TRBD1. This CDR3 is built from 14 residues. The V gene's germline CDR1 is SGHAT and CDR2 FQNNGV. The full variable domain, its missing parts supplied by reference TRBV11-2 and TRBJ1-1, is EAGVAQSPRYKIIEKRQSVAFWCNPISGHATLYWYQQILGQGPKLLIQFQNNGVVDDSQLPKDRFSAERLKGVDSTLKIQPAKLEDSAVYLCASSLLRSGQSFSFGQGTRLTVV.